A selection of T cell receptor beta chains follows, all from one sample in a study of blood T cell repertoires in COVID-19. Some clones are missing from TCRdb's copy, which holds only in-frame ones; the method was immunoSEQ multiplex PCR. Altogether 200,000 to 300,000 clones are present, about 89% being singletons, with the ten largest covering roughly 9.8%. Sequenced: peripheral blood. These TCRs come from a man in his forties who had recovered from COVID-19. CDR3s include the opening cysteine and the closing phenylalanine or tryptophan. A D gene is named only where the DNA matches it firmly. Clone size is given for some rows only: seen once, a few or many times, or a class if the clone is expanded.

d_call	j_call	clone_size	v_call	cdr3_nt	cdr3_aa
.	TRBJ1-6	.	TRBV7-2	TGTGCCAGCAGTCCAACCGGGGGCTCCTATAATTCACCCCTCCACTTT	CASSPTGGSYNSPLHF
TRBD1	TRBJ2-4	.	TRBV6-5	TGTGCCAGCAGTCCGGGACAGGGGAACATTCAGTACTTC	CASSPGQGNIQYF
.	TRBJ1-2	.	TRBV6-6	TGTGCCAGCAGCTTTAACTATGGCTACACCTTC	CASSFNYGYTF
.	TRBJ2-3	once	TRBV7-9	TGTGCCAGCAGCTCGACAAAGACCCGATCCGGTGATACGCAGTATTTT	CASSSTKTRSGDTQYF
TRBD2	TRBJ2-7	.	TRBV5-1	TGCGCCAGCAGCCCAGGAGGGCGGGAGGGCCTGGCCGAGCAGTACTTC	CASSPGGREGLAEQYF
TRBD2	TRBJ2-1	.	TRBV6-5	TGTGCCAGCAGTACCCAGCGGGGGCCCTACAATGAGCAGTTCTTC	CASSTQRGPYNEQFF
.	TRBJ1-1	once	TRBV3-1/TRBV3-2	TGTGCCAGCAGCCAGAGGGATGCGAACACTGAAGCTTTCTTT	CASSQRDANTEAFF
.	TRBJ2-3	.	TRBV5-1	TGCGCCAGCAGCCTGACAACGACGGCAGATACGCAGTATTTT	CASSLTTTADTQYF
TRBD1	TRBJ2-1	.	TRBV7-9	TGTGCCAGCAGCGGAAAAACCGGGACAGGGATCCCCTCCTACAATGAGCAGTTCTTC	CASSGKTGTGIPSYNEQFF
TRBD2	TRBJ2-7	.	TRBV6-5	TGTGCCAGCTCTGGGACTAGCGGGAGCTCCTACGAGCAGTACTTC	CASSGTSGSSYEQYF
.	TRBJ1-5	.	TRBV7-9	TGTGCCAGCAGCTTAGCGCAGGGACTAGGCGGCAATCAGCCCCAGCATTTT	CASSLAQGLGGNQPQHF
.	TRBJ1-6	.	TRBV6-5	TGTGCCAGCAGTTACTCATCACAGGGATTAATTTCACCCCTCCACTTT	CASSYSSQGLISPLHF
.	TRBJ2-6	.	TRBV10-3	TGTGCCATCAGTGAAGTGGGCAGGGGCACCTCCTCTGGGGCCAACGTCCTGACTTTC	CAISEVGRGTSSGANVLTF
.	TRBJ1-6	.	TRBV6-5	TGTGCCAGCAGTTCCAGACAGGCTTCACCCCTCCACTTT	CASSSRQASPLHF
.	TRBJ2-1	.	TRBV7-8	TGTGCCAGCAGCAGGGGGGAGCAGTTCTTC	CASSRGEQFF
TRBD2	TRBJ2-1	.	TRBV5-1	TGCGCCAGCAAGCTAGCGGGAGGGAATGAGCAGTTCTTC	CASKLAGGNEQFF
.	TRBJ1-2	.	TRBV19	TGTGCCAGTAGGACAGCCACCATGAATAACTATGGCTACACCTTC	CASRTATMNNYGYTF
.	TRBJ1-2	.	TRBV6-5	TGTGCCAGCAGTTTTACAACAGGGTTCCCTAACTATGGCTACACCTTC	CASSFTTGFPNYGYTF
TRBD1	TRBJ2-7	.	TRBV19	TGTGCCAGTAGTATCCGTATAAGAGGGCTGTGCGGACAGGGATTTCCCTGCGAGCAGTACTTC	CASSIRIRGLCGQGFPCEQYF
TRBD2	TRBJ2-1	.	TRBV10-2	TGCGCCAGCAGTGAGAGACTAGCGGGGGTTGTCTCCTACAATGAGCAGTTCTTC	CASSERLAGVVSYNEQFF
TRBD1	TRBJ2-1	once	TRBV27	TGTGCCAGCCGGAATTATCCGGGACAGCACAATGAGCAGTTCTTC	CASRNYPGQHNEQFF
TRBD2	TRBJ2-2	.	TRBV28	TGTGCCAGCAGTTTCAGAAGACTAGCGGGAGACACCGGGGAGCTGTTTTTT	CASSFRRLAGDTGELFF
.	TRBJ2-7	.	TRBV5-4	TGTGCCAGCAGCTTGGGGGCCCCCTCCTACGAGCAGTACTTC	CASSLGAPSYEQYF
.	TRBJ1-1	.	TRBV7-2	TGTGCCAGCAGCTTAGGGGCGTGGGGAGGAGGCACTGAAGCTTTCTTT	CASSLGAWGGGTEAFF
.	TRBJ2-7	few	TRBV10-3	TGTGCCATCAGGACCCAAACAGGTTCCACCTACGAGCAGTACTTC	CAIRTQTGSTYEQYF
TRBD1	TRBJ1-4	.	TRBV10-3	TGTGCCATCAGCAGACAGGGGACGACTGAAAAACTGTTTTTT	CAISRQGTTEKLFF
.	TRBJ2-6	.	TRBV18	TGTGCCACTAGGTTCTCTGGGGCCAACGTCCTGACTTTC	CATRFSGANVLTF
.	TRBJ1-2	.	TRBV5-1	TGCGCCAGCAGCTTGGGGGTGCAGGTACAGGCGGGGAACTATGGCTACACCTTC	CASSLGVQVQAGNYGYTF
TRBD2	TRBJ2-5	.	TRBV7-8	TGTGCCAGCGCAGGCGAGCGGGGGGGCCGGGAGACCCAGTACTTC	CASAGERGGRETQYF
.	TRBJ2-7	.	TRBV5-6	TGTGCCAGCAGCTTGGGTTCCCGGGAGCAGTACTTC	CASSLGSREQYF
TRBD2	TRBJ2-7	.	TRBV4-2	TGTGCCAGCAGCCTGCAAGCGGGAGGGCCGCACGAGCAGTACTTC	CASSLQAGGPHEQYF
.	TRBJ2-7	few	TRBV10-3	TGTGCCATCAGTGAGTCAGGAGGGGAGCAGTACTTC	CAISESGGEQYF
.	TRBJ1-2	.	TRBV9	TGTGCCAGCAGCCCCCGCGGGGTTTACTATGGCTACACCTTC	CASSPRGVYYGYTF
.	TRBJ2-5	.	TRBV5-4	TGTGCCAGCAGCCACAATTCCATAGAGACCCAGTACTTC	CASSHNSIETQYF
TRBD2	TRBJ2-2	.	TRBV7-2	TGTGCCAGCAGCTTAGCAGGACTAGCAGTTAACACCGGGGAGCTGTTTTTT	CASSLAGLAVNTGELFF
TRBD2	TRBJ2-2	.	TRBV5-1	TGCGCCAGCAGCTTCGAACGGGGAGGGACCGGGGAGCTGTTTTTT	CASSFERGGTGELFF